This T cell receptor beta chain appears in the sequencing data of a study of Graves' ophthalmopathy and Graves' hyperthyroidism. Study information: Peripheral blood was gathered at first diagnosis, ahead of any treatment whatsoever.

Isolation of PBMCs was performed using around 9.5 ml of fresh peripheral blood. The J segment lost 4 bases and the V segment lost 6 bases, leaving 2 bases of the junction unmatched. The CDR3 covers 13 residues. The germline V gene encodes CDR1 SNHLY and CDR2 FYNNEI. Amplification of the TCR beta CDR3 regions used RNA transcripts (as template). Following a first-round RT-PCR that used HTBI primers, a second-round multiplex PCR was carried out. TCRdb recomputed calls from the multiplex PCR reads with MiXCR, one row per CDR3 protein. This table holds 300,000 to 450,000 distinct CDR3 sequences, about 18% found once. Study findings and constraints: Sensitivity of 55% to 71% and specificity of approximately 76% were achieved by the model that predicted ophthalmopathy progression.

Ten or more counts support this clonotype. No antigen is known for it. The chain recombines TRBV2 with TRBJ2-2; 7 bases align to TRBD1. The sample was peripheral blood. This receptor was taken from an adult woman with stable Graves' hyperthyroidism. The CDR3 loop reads CASRQGFTGELFF. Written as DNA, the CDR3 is TGTGCCAGCAGACAGGGGTTCACCGGGGAGCTGTTTTTT.